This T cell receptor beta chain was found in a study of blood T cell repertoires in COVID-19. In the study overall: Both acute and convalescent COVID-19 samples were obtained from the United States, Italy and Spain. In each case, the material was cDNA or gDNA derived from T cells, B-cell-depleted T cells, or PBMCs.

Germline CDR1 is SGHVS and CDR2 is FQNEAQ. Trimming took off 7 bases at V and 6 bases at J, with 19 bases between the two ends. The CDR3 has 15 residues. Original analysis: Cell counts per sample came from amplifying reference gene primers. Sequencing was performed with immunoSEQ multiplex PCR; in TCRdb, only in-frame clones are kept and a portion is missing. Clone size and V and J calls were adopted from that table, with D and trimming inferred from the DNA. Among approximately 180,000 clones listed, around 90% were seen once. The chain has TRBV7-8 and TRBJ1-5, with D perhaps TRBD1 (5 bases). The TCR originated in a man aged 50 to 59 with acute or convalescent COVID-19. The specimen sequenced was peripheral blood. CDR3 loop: CASTLGLRAGQPQHF. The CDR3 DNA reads TGTGCCAGCACTCTCGGGCTCAGGGCCGGTCAGCCCCAGCATTTT.